The sample holds a few counts of the clone carrying this T cell receptor (beta chain). TCRdb's copy holds only in-frame clones and misses some; the assay was immunoSEQ multiplex PCR. The data show 9,000 to 10,000 clones, 25% to 30% seen once. These data come from a study of graft-versus-host responses after intestinal transplantation. Study context: Anti-thymocyte globulin induction preceded three to four years of tacrolimus and steroid maintenance in all recipients. Notes on the study in general: GvH clones surfaced in recipient marrow, some emerging earlier in ileum or blood.

Labeling with CFSE marked around 200,000 responder cells, which were plated with around 200,000 irradiated, violet-dye-labeled stimulator cells. Proliferating responders of the CD3+CD4+ and CD3+CD8+ phenotypes with low CFSE were sorted after the reaction. Germline values: CDR1 SGHVS, CDR2 FNYEAQ. The length of the CDR3 is 16 residues. V lost 4 bases and J 0 bases, leaving 14 bases between the germline ends. The genes are TRBV7-6 and TRBJ2-3; D might be TRBD2 (5 bases). This receptor was obtained from a human patient who received an intestinal transplant. Sequences were derived from alloreactive CD4+ T cells from a mixed lymphocyte reaction culture, sampled before intestinal transplant. Subset denoted: CFSE-low proliferating T cells sorted from roughly six-day pre-transplant mixed lymphocyte reaction (GvH or HvG direction). The CDR3 protein is CASSWTGEASTDTQYF. CDR3 bases: TGTGCCAGCAGCTGGACTGGAGAGGCTAGCACAGATACGCAGTATTTT.